Shown below are 27 T cell receptor beta chains from a single sample sequenced in a study of blood T cell repertoires in COVID-19. Repertoires were generated with immunoSEQ multiplex PCR, while TCRdb's copy carries only in-frame clones and drops some. The sample consists of approximately 98,000 clones, 82% of them appearing once. Sequenced material: peripheral blood. These TCRs come from an elderly man with acute or convalescent COVID-19.

J is TRBJ1-1 and V is TRBV5-6; no clear D. Trimming cost V 2 bases and J 1 base, with 12 bases left between them. Germline CDR1 and CDR2: SGHDT and YYEEEE. The CDR3 is 15 residues long. The CDR3 DNA reads TGTGCCAGCAGCTTTATTAGACTCCGGAACACTGAAGCTTTCTTT. This sequence encodes CASSFIRLRNTEAFF.

This sequence joins TRBV5-1 and TRBJ2-4; 7 nucleotides agree with TRBD1. The V segment lost 1 base and the J segment 1 base; nucleotides outside the gene matches: 5. From germline, CDR1 is SGHRS and CDR2 YFSETQ. This CDR3 has 16 amino acids. The CDR3 sequence: CASSLTTGVAKNIQYF. DNA of the CDR3: TGCGCCAGCAGCTTGACCACAGGGGTGGCCAAAAACATTCAGTACTTC.

The chain is built from TRBV6-5 and TRBJ1-2, with 8 bases identical to TRBD1. There are 15 residues in the CDR3. The ends lost 4 bases at V and 2 bases at J; junction bases unmatched: 6. Germline assignment: CDR1 MNHEY and CDR2 SVGAGI. As DNA, the CDR3 is TGTGCCAGCAGTTTAGGGACAGGCCGCAACTATGGCTACACCTTC. Translated, it gives CASSLGTGRNYGYTF.

V usage is TRBV14 and J usage is TRBJ2-5; a weak D match, TRBD2 (6 bases). Germline V gene data show CDR1 as SGHDN and CDR2 as FVKESK. V was pared by 3 bases and J by 4 bases, with 12 bases between. CDR3 length: 14 residues. The DNA for the CDR3 is TGTGCCAGCAGCCAGACGGGGGAACCAGAGACCCAGTACTTC. Protein sequence: CASSQTGEPETQYF.

There are a few counts of this clone. The chain couples TRBV7-6 to TRBJ1-5, with D possibly being TRBD1 (5 bases). The CDR3 extends over 15 amino acids. Per the germline V gene, CDR1 is SGHVS and CDR2 is FNYEAQ. V was shortened by 5 bases and J by 3 bases, with 14 bases between the two germline ends. CDR3 sequence reads: CASSRTQGFNQPQHF. For the CDR3, the DNA is TGTGCCAGCAGCCGCACCCAGGGATTCAATCAGCCCCAGCATTTT.

This chain joins TRBV4-1 and TRBJ1-6, with 10 bases that match TRBD1. Losses at the gene ends were 0 bases for V and 10 bases for J; bases not matched to a gene: 6. The CDR3 length is 16 residues. CDR1 and CDR2 (germline): MGHRA, YSYEKL. The CDR3 loop is CASSQEGGTGESPLHF. The CDR3 DNA is TGCGCCAGCAGCCAAGAGGGCGGGACAGGGGAGTCACCCCTCCACTTT.

The chain has TRBV2 and TRBJ1-4; 9 bases line up with TRBD1. The length of the CDR3 is 14 residues. Trimming removed 6 bases from V and 5 bases from J; junction bases left unmatched: 4. Per germline, CDR1 SNHLY and CDR2 FYNNEI. The CDR3 DNA sequence: TGTGCCAGCAGCGAGGGACAGGGAAATGAAAAACTGTTTTTT. It specifies CASSEGQGNEKLFF.

The V gene is TRBV3-1 (or the pseudogene TRBV3-2), the J gene TRBJ2-7; 10 bases fit TRBD1. Germline CDR1 and CDR2: LGHDT and YNNKEL (reference sequence). The CDR3 contains 15 residues. Trimming cost V 0 bases and J 6 bases; bases outside gene matches: 5. The DNA for the CDR3 is TGTGCCAGCAGCCAAGAGAGACAGGGGGCGACCGAGCAGTACTTC. It is translated as CASSQERQGATEQYF.

The CDR3 loop is CASSYNQGKTDTQYF. For the CDR3, the DNA is TGTGCCAGCAGTTACAATCAGGGAAAGACAGATACGCAGTATTTT. V usage is TRBV6-5 and J usage is TRBJ2-3, with TRBD1 as a possible D gene (5 bases). The CDR3 has 15 residues. Germline lookup yields CDR1 MNHEY and CDR2 SVGAGI. V lost 2 bases, J lost 3 bases, and 12 bases lay in between.

This chain joins TRBV27 and TRBJ2-7, with a possible D match to TRBD1 (6 bases). CDR1 MNHEY and CDR2 SMNVEV come from the germline V gene (reference sequence). The CDR3 is 14 residues long. Between the trimmed V and J ends, which lost 4 bases and 1 base, there was a span of 11 bases. CDR3: CASSSRTVSYEQYF. As DNA, the CDR3 is TGTGCCAGCAGTTCACGGACAGTGTCCTACGAGCAGTACTTC.

The chain has TRBV28 and TRBJ2-3, with 9 bases fitting TRBD2. CDR3 size: 17 residues. Germline CDR1 is MDHEN and CDR2 is SYDVKM. Unmatched junction bases numbered 13, after V lost 7 bases and J lost 2 bases. CDR3 residues: CASTAGGPGGNTDTQYF. In DNA, the CDR3 is TGTGCCAGCACCGCGGGAGGGCCGGGTGGTAACACAGATACGCAGTATTTT.

The chain employs TRBV7-2 and TRBJ2-7; D perhaps matches TRBD1 (6 bases). CDR3 size: 14 residues. CDR1 and CDR2 (germline): SGHTA, FQGNSA. The germline V and J ends were trimmed by 1 base and 4 bases, with 11 bases remaining between them. The CDR3 region is CASSLVSGEYEQYF. The CDR3, as DNA: TGTGCCAGCAGCTTAGTGTCAGGGGAGTACGAGCAGTACTTC.

This sequence joins TRBV9 and TRBJ1-3; unclear D gene. Germline lookup yields CDR1 SGDLS and CDR2 YYNGEE. The CDR3 spans 16 residues. V lost 3 bases, J lost 4 bases, and 17 bases lay in between. CDR3 DNA: TGTGCCAGCAGCGCCTCCGGCGGGAGTTCGGGAAACACCATATATTTT. This codes for CASSASGGSSGNTIYF.

V is TRBV19 and J is TRBJ1-5; D uncertain. CDR1 is LNHDA, CDR2 SQIVND, per germline (reference sequence). The CDR3 is made up of 16 amino acids. With 5 bases removed from V and 3 bases from J, the gap between germline ends came to 17 bases. The CDR3 loop is CASSGRLLGNNQPQHF. In DNA form, the CDR3 reads TGTGCCAGTAGTGGCCGTTTGTTGGGCAACAATCAGCCCCAGCATTTT.

The chain links TRBV29-1 to TRBJ2-7; TRBD1 aligns across 7 bases. Germline CDR1 is SQVTM and CDR2 is ANQGSEA. Unmatched junction bases numbered 6, after V lost 6 bases and J lost 7 bases. CDR3 length: 11 amino acids. CDR3: CSVTGVGEQYF. The CDR3 DNA reads TGCAGCGTCACAGGGGTAGGGGAGCAGTACTTC.

The CDR3 nucleotides read TGCGCCAGCAGCCTGAACCAGAACTCCTATAATTCACCCCTCCACTTT. Its protein product is CASSLNQNSYNSPLHF. V usage is TRBV5-1 and J usage is TRBJ1-6, with no clear D. Germline values: CDR1 SGHRS, CDR2 YFSETQ. The CDR3 length is 16 residues. V dropped 4 bases and J dropped 0 bases, with 11 bases sitting between them.

CDR3 nucleotide sequence: TGCGCCAGCAGTGTAGCGGGGGTAAGAGAGACCCAGTACTTC. Protein sequence: CASSVAGVRETQYF. The chain has TRBV10-2 and TRBJ2-5, with 9 bases fitting TRBD2. In germline, CDR1 is WSHSY, CDR2 SAAADI. The CDR3 totals 14 residues. V was pared by 4 bases and J by 4 bases, with 4 bases of the junction left unmatched.

This chain connects TRBV25-1 to TRBJ1-2; TRBD1 aligns across 7 bases. Germline V gives CDR1 MGHDK, CDR2 SYGVNS. The V segment lost 4 bases and the J segment 7 bases; nucleotides outside the gene matches: 12. The CDR3 consists of 15 residues. The CDR3, as DNA: TGTGCCAGCAGTGGGACGACAGGGAAGGTGATTGGCTACACCTTC. Amino acids: CASSGTTGKVIGYTF.

The V call is TRBV6-2 or TRBV6-3, the J call TRBJ2-7; no firm D call. This CDR3 is 13 amino acids long. Trimming removed 3 bases at V and 2 bases at J, with 8 bases between. CDR1 is MNHEY, CDR2 SVGEGT, per germline. CDR3: CASSYRFPYEQYF. CDR3 nucleotides: TGTGCCAGCAGTTATCGGTTCCCCTACGAGCAGTACTTC.

The chain recombines TRBV3-1 (or the pseudogene TRBV3-2) with TRBJ1-3, with D tentatively TRBD1 (5 bases). V was cut by 2 bases and J by 4 bases, with 6 bases left in between. Germline lookup yields CDR1 LGHDT and CDR2 YNNKEL (reference sequence). The CDR3 has 13 amino acids. The CDR3 DNA is TGTGCCAGCAGCCAACAGGGAGGAAACACCATATATTTT. The encoded protein is CASSQQGGNTIYF.

The chain links TRBV4-3 to TRBJ2-7; D possibly corresponds to TRBD2 (5 bases). This CDR3 has 15 residues. The V gene lost 0 bases and the J gene lost 2 bases, with 11 bases spanning the gap. CDR1 LGHNA and CDR2 YSLEER come from the germline V gene. The CDR3 DNA is TGCGCCAGCAGCCAAGAGGTGGGAGTGACCTACGAGCAGTACTTC. This encodes CASSQEVGVTYEQYF.

This clone has at least ten counts. The V call is TRBV7-2, the J call TRBJ1-4; D ambiguous. V lost 5 bases and J lost 7, with 17 bases in between. The CDR3 covers 15 residues. Per the germline V gene, CDR1 is SGHTA and CDR2 is FQGNSA. The CDR3 coding sequence is TGTGCCAGCAGCAAGGCCCCGGGAGGAGTTGAAAAACTGTTTTTT. Amino acids: CASSKAPGGVEKLFF.

The rearrangement joins TRBV4-3 to TRBJ2-3; D is perhaps TRBD1 (6 bases). The germline V and J ends were trimmed by 0 bases and 6 bases, with 10 bases remaining between them. The CDR3 has 14 amino acids. Looked up from germline, CDR1 is LGHNA and CDR2 is YSLEER. The CDR3 nucleotides are TGCGCCAGCAGCCAAGAACCAGGGGCGGATACGCAGTATTTT. Amino acids: CASSQEPGADTQYF.

This clone has only one observation. The V and J genes are TRBV7-2 and TRBJ2-5; D unclear. Germline V gene data show CDR1 as SGHTA and CDR2 as FQGNSA. With 6 bases removed from V and 5 bases from J, the gap between germline ends came to 7 bases. The CDR3 runs to 11 residues. The CDR3, as DNA: TGTGCCAGCAGGGCCATGGAGACCCAGTACTTC. Protein: CASRAMETQYF.

Written as DNA, the CDR3 is TGTGCCAGCAGCCAGTTGACAGGCTATGGCTACACCTTC. This encodes CASSQLTGYGYTF. V and J are TRBV14 and TRBJ1-2; maybe TRBD1 (6 bases). With 3 bases removed from V and 4 bases from J, the gap between germline ends came to 9 bases. CDR3 length: 13 amino acids. Per germline, CDR1 SGHDN and CDR2 FVKESK.

The chain joins TRBV11-3 to TRBJ1-3; tentatively, D is TRBD1 (6 bases). There are 15 residues in the CDR3. Germline assignment: CDR1 SGHNT and CDR2 YENEEA. V was clipped by 3 bases and J by 0 bases, with 9 bases between them. The CDR3 DNA reads TGTGCCAGCAGCTTGGGGGCCAACTCTGGAAACACCATATATTTT. This sequence encodes CASSLGANSGNTIYF.

V is TRBV27 and J is TRBJ2-7; TRBD1 aligns across 9 bases. The V gene end was trimmed by 5 bases and the J gene end by 4 bases; junction bases not matched to a gene: 9. Germline loops: CDR1 MNHEY, CDR2 SMNVEV (reference sequence). CDR3 size: 15 residues. The CDR3 spells CASSPTGTGTYEQYF. DNA of the CDR3: TGTGCCAGCAGTCCCACCGGGACAGGGACGTACGAGCAGTACTTC.